The 30 T cell receptor beta chains presented below share a single source sample, sequenced in a study of control samples from healthy donors and cancer patients. Only in-frame clones appear in the TCRdb table, and some are missing; sequencing was by immunoSEQ multiplex PCR. The sample includes some 120,000 clones, approximately 93% of them seen just once. Sequencing input: blood. Source of these receptors: a woman under 30 in good health.

This clone was seen just once. The chain uses TRBV7-2 and TRBJ2-3, with 15 bases that match TRBD2. Unmatched junction bases numbered 9, after V lost 4 bases and J lost 7 bases. CDR1 is SGHTA, CDR2 FQGNSA, per germline. The CDR3 consists of 17 residues. The CDR3 bases are TGTGCCAGCAGCTCCCACCGGACTAGCGGGGGGGCCCATACGCAGTATTTT. Translation gives CASSSHRTSGGAHTQYF.

This chain joins TRBV28 and TRBJ1-1; no clear D gene. The V end was cut by 2 bases, the J end by 11 bases, with 12 bases between. From germline, CDR1 is MDHEN and CDR2 SYDVKM. The CDR3 is made up of 12 amino acids. The CDR3 spells CASSLIASGAFF. CDR3 sequence (DNA): TGTGCCAGCAGTTTAATTGCTTCCGGGGCTTTCTTT.

V is TRBV27 and J is TRBJ1-4; no definite D call. V lost 5 bases, J lost 7 bases, and 14 bases lay in between. CDR3 size: 14 residues. Germline CDR1 and CDR2: MNHEY and SMNVEV (reference sequence). The chain's CDR3 is CASSRREGSEKLFF. CDR3 coding DNA: TGTGCCAGCAGTCGGAGGGAGGGCTCTGAAAAACTGTTTTTT.

The chain couples TRBV23-1 to TRBJ2-1, with D tentatively TRBD2 (5 bases). TRBV23-1 is known as an ORF, though its function is uncertain. The V and J ends lost 2 bases and 1 base respectively, with 12 bases between them. This CDR3 comprises 16 residues. CDR3 sequence: CASSQDLGGSYNEQFF. The CDR3 DNA reads as TGCGCCAGCAGTCAAGATCTAGGCGGGTCCTACAATGAGCAGTTCTTC.

This clone was seen once. The chain employs TRBV28 and TRBJ2-2; 15 nucleotides agree with TRBD2. The CDR3 length is 19 residues. Unmatched junction bases numbered 7, after V lost 5 bases and J lost 0 bases. Germline CDR1 MDHEN, CDR2 SYDVKM. CDR3 sequence reads: CASSLRTSGRAANTGELFF. Written as DNA, the CDR3 is TGTGCCAGCAGTCTCCGGACTAGCGGGAGGGCCGCGAACACCGGGGAGCTGTTTTTT.

The chain employs TRBV6-5 and TRBJ2-1, with D possibly matching TRBD1 (5 bases). The CDR3 is 16 residues long. Germline CDR1 is MNHEY and CDR2 is SVGAGI. Trimming took off 4 bases at V and 4 bases at J, with 17 bases between the two ends. Written as DNA, the CDR3 is TGTGCCAGCAGTTTTTACAGGCTTGGGGTATACAATGAGCAGTTCTTC. This translates into CASSFYRLGVYNEQFF.

V usage is TRBV9 and J usage is TRBJ2-3; TRBD2 aligns across 8 bases. V gave up 3 bases and J gave up 9 bases; unmatched junction bases: 15. Germline values: CDR1 SGDLS, CDR2 YYNGEE. This CDR3 region has 16 residues. The CDR3 protein is CASSEMWEASGWTQYF. DNA for the CDR3: TGTGCCAGCAGCGAGATGTGGGAAGCTAGCGGGTGGACGCAGTATTTT.

This chain uses TRBV19 with TRBJ1-1, with 7 bases that match TRBD1. CDR1 LNHDA and CDR2 SQIVND come from the germline V gene (reference sequence). Trimming removed 5 bases from V and 3 bases from J; junction bases left unmatched: 12. CDR3 length equals 16 residues. CDR3 sequence (DNA): TGTGCCAGTAGTGTTTGGGAGGGGGCGCAGGACACTGAAGCTTTCTTT. Residues: CASSVWEGAQDTEAFF.

CDR3 coding DNA: TGTGCCAGCAGAACCTCATGGGGGGCCGCCTACGAGCAGTACTTC. This sequence encodes CASRTSWGAAYEQYF. The chain links TRBV28 to TRBJ2-7; D possibly uses TRBD1 or TRBD2 (6 bases each). Looked up from germline, CDR1 is MDHEN and CDR2 is SYDVKM. CDR3 size: 15 residues. V was shortened by 6 bases and J by 2 bases, with 17 bases between the two germline ends.

The chain uses TRBV7-8 and TRBJ1-2, with D uncertain. Germline V CDR1 and CDR2: SGHVS, FQNEAQ. Trimming left V 5 bases short and J 8 bases short, with 12 bases between. The CDR3 spans 12 residues. The CDR3 spells CASSQGPPGYTF. Written as DNA, the CDR3 is TGTGCCAGCAGCCAAGGCCCGCCCGGCTACACCTTC.

This chain links TRBV24-1 with TRBJ2-3; 8 positions agree with TRBD1. Germline CDR1 is KGHDR and CDR2 is SFDVKD. The junction had 1 base not matched to a gene; V was cut back by 9 bases and J by 3 bases. This CDR3 has 12 amino acids. The CDR3 protein is CATGQGTDTQYF. In DNA form, the CDR3 reads TGTGCCACCGGACAGGGAACAGATACGCAGTATTTT.

This clone counts as medium-sized. V gene TRBV7-9 combines with J gene TRBJ1-2; TRBD1 aligns across 10 bases. The V gene's germline CDR1 is SEHNR and CDR2 FQNEAQ (reference sequence). CDR3 length: 15 residues. With V trimmed by 4 bases and J by 5 bases, 7 bases remained unmatched. CDR3 amino acids: CASSYQGQGFYGYTF. CDR3 bases: TGTGCCAGCAGCTACCAGGGACAGGGGTTTTATGGCTACACCTTC.

This clone appeared a single time. V is TRBV3-1 (or the pseudogene TRBV3-2) and J is TRBJ1-3; D might be TRBD1 (5 bases). V lost 1 base and J 7 bases, leaving 8 bases between the germline ends. There are 13 residues in the CDR3. Germline-derived CDR1 and CDR2 are LGHDT and YNNKEL (reference sequence). CDR3 residues: CASSQARANTIYF. In nucleotides, the CDR3 is TGTGCCAGCAGCCAAGCCAGGGCCAACACCATATATTTT.

The J gene is TRBJ2-1, the V gene TRBV19; 12 bases fit TRBD2. The CDR3 loop spans 16 amino acids. V was clipped by 3 bases and J by 3 bases; unmatched bases: 3. Germline V gene lookup returns CDR1 LNHDA and CDR2 SQIVND (reference sequence). CDR3 loop: CASSIRLAGVYNEQFF. In nucleotides, the CDR3 is TGTGCCAGTAGTATCCGACTAGCGGGAGTCTACAATGAGCAGTTCTTC.

This chain uses TRBV7-2 with TRBJ2-7, with 7 positions matching TRBD1. J gave up 7 bases and V 6 bases, and 9 bases lay outside the gene matches. Germline V CDR1 and CDR2: SGHTA, FQGNSA. The CDR3 covers 13 residues. This CDR3 is CASRRQGSGEQYF. The CDR3 DNA follows: TGTGCCAGCAGGCGACAGGGCTCTGGAGAGCAGTACTTC.

This chain connects TRBV10-3 to TRBJ1-2; D is undetermined. The CDR3 extends over 12 amino acids. The germline CDR1 and CDR2 sequences are ENHRY and SYGVKD. The ends were cut back, 3 bases at V and 2 bases at J, with 4 bases in the middle. CDR3 region: CAISDRNYGYTF. DNA of the CDR3: TGTGCCATCAGTGACAGAAACTATGGCTACACCTTC.

This clone was picked up one time. V gene TRBV27 combines with J gene TRBJ2-2; D perhaps matches TRBD1 (5 bases). This CDR3 spans 16 amino acids. CDR1 MNHEY and CDR2 SMNVEV come from the germline V gene (reference sequence). V gave up 0 bases and J gave up 1 base, with 9 bases separating them. The CDR3 nucleotides read TGTGCCAGCAGTTTATCGCGGACATTGAACACCGGGGAGCTGTTTTTT. The encoded protein is CASSLSRTLNTGELFF.

The rearrangement uses TRBV12-3 or TRBV12-4 and TRBJ2-5; TRBD1 or TRBD2 may be the D gene (5 bases each). Deletions cut 11 bases from V and 1 base from J, with 14 bases between. The CDR3 spans 13 residues. The CDR3 region is CAGGGRRQETQYF. Written as DNA, the CDR3 is TGTGCCGGGGGTGGACGACGCCAAGAGACCCAGTACTTC.

This chain uses TRBV5-1 with TRBJ1-1; 8 bases match TRBD1. Germline CDR1 SGHRS, CDR2 YFSETQ. The CDR3 is 15 amino acids. Trimming removed 4 bases from V and 12 bases from J; junction bases left unmatched: 17. CDR3 nucleotide sequence: TGCGCCAGCAGCCGTCAACCGGGACAGGAGACCCCATCTTTCTTT. Residues: CASSRQPGQETPSFF.

The chain combines TRBV3-1 (or the pseudogene TRBV3-2) with TRBJ2-3; D gene ambiguous. Deletions cut 0 bases from V and 3 bases from J, with 7 bases between. This CDR3 spans 14 amino acids. Germline V gene data show CDR1 as LGHDT and CDR2 as YNNKEL (reference sequence). The chain's CDR3 is CASSQERRTDTQYF. In DNA, the CDR3 is TGTGCCAGCAGCCAAGAGAGGAGAACAGATACGCAGTATTTT.

The J gene is TRBJ2-5, the V gene TRBV7-8, with D possibly TRBD1 on 5 matching bases. CDR1 SGHVS and CDR2 FQNEAQ come from the germline V gene. With 5 bases removed from V and 3 bases from J, the gap between germline ends came to 16 bases. The CDR3 has 15 amino acids. The CDR3 loop reads CASSRGPGWEETQYF. The DNA for the CDR3 is TGTGCCAGCAGCAGGGGCCCAGGGTGGGAAGAGACCCAGTACTTC.

The rearrangement links TRBV29-1 to TRBJ2-3, with D possibly matching TRBD2 (7 bases). CDR3 length: 13 residues. Trimming pared 3 bases from V and 5 bases from J, leaving 12 bases between. Germline CDR1 is SQVTM and CDR2 is ANQGSEA. This chain's CDR3 is CSVDGGAIDTQYF. The CDR3 region has the DNA TGCAGCGTTGATGGGGGGGCTATAGATACGCAGTATTTT.

This clone came up once. CDR3 residues: CASSGGRGGGQPQHF. The CDR3 nucleotides are TGTGCCAGCAGCGGCGGCCGGGGGGGAGGTCAGCCCCAGCATTTT. This chain uses TRBV7-8 with TRBJ1-5; tentative D call: TRBD1 (5 bases). Germline-derived CDR1 and CDR2 are SGHVS and FQNEAQ. The CDR3 sequence is 15 residues long. Trimming took 5 bases from V and 6 from J, leaving 17 bases between them. Full variable domain (rest looked up from reference TRBV7-8 and TRBJ1-5): GAGVSQSPRYKVAKRGQDVALRCDPISGHVSLFWYQQALGQGPEFLTYFQNEAQLDKSGLPSDRFFAERPEGSVSTLKIQRTQQEDSAVYLCASSGGRGGGQPQHFGDGTRLSIL.

This chain connects TRBV19 to TRBJ1-1, with 12 bases aligning to TRBD1. The V segment lost 3 bases and the J segment 10 bases; nucleotides outside the gene matches: 3. From germline, CDR1 is LNHDA and CDR2 SQIVND (reference sequence). This CDR3 spans 13 amino acids. The CDR3 DNA is TGTGCCAGTAGTATGGCGGGACAGGGGGCAGCTTTCTTT. Its translation: CASSMAGQGAAFF.

The CDR3 here is CASSLGGRSGGTQYF. The DNA of the CDR3 is TGTGCCAGCAGCTTAGGAGGGAGGTCCGGGGGGACCCAGTACTTC. V gene TRBV7-2 combines with J gene TRBJ2-5, with a tentative D call TRBD2 (6 bases). CDR1 is SGHTA, CDR2 FQGNSA, per germline. This CDR3 contains 15 residues. With 1 base removed from V and 7 bases from J, the gap between germline ends came to 16 bases.

The chain uses TRBV28 and TRBJ1-3, with 7 bases identical to TRBD1. The germline gives CDR1 MDHEN, CDR2 SYDVKM. The CDR3 covers 17 residues. With 7 bases clipped from V and 0 bases from J, the junction kept 12 bases outside the gene matches. Written as DNA, the CDR3 is TGTGCCAGCACATCAGGGGGACAAGCCTTCTCTGGAAACACCATATATTTT. Amino acid sequence: CASTSGGQAFSGNTIYF.

V gene TRBV11-3 combines with J gene TRBJ1-1; 9 nucleotides align to TRBD1. The V segment lost 1 base and the J segment 5 bases; nucleotides outside the gene matches: 11. CDR3 length: 17 amino acids. In germline, CDR1 is SGHNT, CDR2 YENEEA. The CDR3 sequence: CASSLVPPQGARTEAFF. CDR3 coding DNA: TGTGCCAGCAGCTTAGTTCCGCCACAGGGGGCGCGGACTGAAGCTTTCTTT.

This clone was recorded once. The gene calls are TRBV2 and TRBJ1-1; D call uncertain. The germline CDR1 and CDR2 sequences are SNHLY and FYNNEI. V was pared by 9 bases and J by 3 bases, with 14 bases between. The CDR3 is 13 amino acids. The CDR3 loop is CARAVREDTEAFF. CDR3 in DNA: TGTGCCAGGGCCGTTAGGGAGGACACTGAAGCTTTCTTT.

The V and J genes are TRBV15 and TRBJ2-7; the D is unclear. Deletions cut 3 bases from V and 4 bases from J, with 7 bases between. There are 12 residues in the CDR3. Germline CDR1 and CDR2: LNHNV and YYDKDF (reference sequence). In DNA, the CDR3 is TGTGCCACCAGCAGGGACCGGTACGAGCAGTACTTC. Protein: CATSRDRYEQYF.

The chain joins TRBV29-1 to TRBJ2-1, with D perhaps TRBD2 (6 bases). Deletions cut 1 base from V and 4 bases from J, with 17 bases between. Germline V gene lookup returns CDR1 SQVTM and CDR2 ANQGSEA. The CDR3 is 16 amino acids. CDR3 sequence: CSVEGPGRLVYNEQFF. CDR3 coding DNA: TGCAGCGTTGAAGGACCGGGGAGGTTGGTTTACAATGAGCAGTTCTTC.